The T cell receptor (beta chain) under discussion was sequenced for a study of vaccination effects on CD4 cells after COVID-19 (dated by TCRdb to between 2021 and 2024). Some background on the complete study: Each participant got two doses of an mRNA SARS-CoV-2 vaccine, either BNT162b2 or mRNA-1273. In both COVID-19 convalescent patients and infection-naive vaccine recipients, the study compared SARS-CoV-2 spike-specific CD4+ TCR repertoires from before mRNA vaccination with those from after it. The full study included roughly 11 COVID-19 convalescent patients and several SARS-CoV-2-naive healthy vaccine recipients. Cultures from other donors in the study were sequenced with the Oncomine TCR Beta short-read assay on an Illumina iSeq 100.

Concerning this clone itself: Its specific antigen is unknown. Nothing much larger sits one base from this clone, and base qualities are not available.

The investigation overall reported the following: Limitations of the study were the small number of convalescent patients and the absence of early post-infection timepoints. At late post-vaccination timepoints, both infection-induced and vaccine-induced clones showed marked clonal contraction, consistent with waning T cell responses. In healthy vaccine recipients, vaccine-induced clones were almost all SARS-CoV-2 mono-reactive, with only 1 of 255 being cross-reactive with common cold coronaviruses.

In the ViraFEST assay, PBMC were stimulated with viral peptide pools, and antigen-specific CD4+ T cell clonotypes were then identified by expansion using TCR sequencing. After 10 days of culture, CD4+ T cells were isolated with the EasySep CD4+ T cell isolation kit. The absence of prior SARS-CoV-2 infection in healthy vaccine recipients was confirmed by negative nucleocapsid antibodies before and after vaccination. Each well held fewer than 2.5 million PBMC cultured in IMDM containing about 5.4% human AB serum, 8.5 to 10 IU/ml IL-2 and gentamicin, along with 8 to 10 ug/ml peptides. On days 3 and 7, half of the culture medium was replaced with fresh IL-2-containing medium. Unless noted otherwise, every peptide stimulation condition was cultured in triplicate wells. Using Ficoll-Paque Plus gradient centrifugation, PBMC were separated from whole blood and then either used fresh or cryopreserved at -140C. Overlapping peptide pools spanned the spike proteins of SARS-CoV-2 and the common cold coronaviruses HCoV-NL63, HCoV-OC43 and HCoV-229E. Genomic DNA was extracted from cultured CD4+ T cells with the QIAamp micro DNA kit.

To prepare the library, the immunoSEQ multiplex PCR assay was applied. DNA from the CD4+ T cells that had been cultured and isolated underwent TCR beta CDR3 sequencing. The published analysis was carried out like this. Non-productive TCR sequences were discarded, and reads were trimmed to the CDR3 region, with only CDR3s of 7 or more amino acids retained. The MANAFEST web app was used to pick out antigen-specific clonotypes by comparing their expansion in peptide wells with that in reference cultures. To be called positive, a clone needed expansion at FDR<0.05 compared with the reference and with all other wells, an odds ratio greater than 5, and a frequency greater than 0.1% in two replicate wells. Cross-reactive clonotypes were defined as significantly expanded in SARS-CoV-2 spike wells and in at least one common cold coronavirus spike condition. Using the stringdist R package, CDR3 similarity was measured by Levenshtein distance, and unrooted trees were constructed with ape in R 3.6.1. TCRdb provides this immuneACCESS table in a form limited to in-frame rearrangements. Some clones are lacking; in checked studies, under half of them reflect an unresolved V gene, and why the rest are absent is not known. Clonal size and the V and J genes are those of that table, whereas D and trimming came from the DNA. The sample records 70,000 to 75,000 clones, roughly 78% of which are singletons. Approximately 4% of the sample rests with the top ten.

The starting material was CD4+ T cells from PBMCs cultured with HCoV-OC43 spike peptides, obtained before COVID-19 vaccination. The sample's cell subset or site label, in plain terms: HCoV-OC43 spike overlapping peptide pool stimulation. The sequence derives from a human donor who received a COVID-19 vaccine.

The CDR3: CASSYSGDREAFF. DNA sequence: TGTGCCAGCAGTTACTCCGGAGACAGAGAAGCTTTCTTT. The V gene is TRBV6-5 and the J gene is TRBJ1-1; TRBD1 is a possible D gene, resting on 5 matching bases. In the germline V gene, CDR1 corresponds to MNHEY and CDR2 to SVGAGI. Including cysteine and phenylalanine, the CDR3 has 13 amino acids. The only DNA kept is the CDR3, 39 bases in frame from the first base. The junction shows trimming of 0 bases on V and 8 bases on J, plus 10 bases between the germline ends.